This section outlines one T cell receptor (beta chain) sequence together with its context. Libraries were prepared by immunoSEQ multiplex PCR; TCRdb keeps only in-frame clonotypes and omits some of them. The sample holds 250,000 to 300,000 clones; roughly 90% are singletons and the top ten take 1.1%. The sample originates from a study of blood T cell repertoires in COVID-19. Overall study: The cDNA or gDNA used as material had been derived from T cells, B-cell-depleted T cells, or PBMCs.

The CDR3 has 15 amino acids. V gave up 1 base and J gave up 5 bases, with 11 bases separating them. The germline V gene has CDR1 MNHEY and CDR2 SMNVEV (reference sequence). Sequencing was done on a sample of PBMCs or T cells enriched from blood (not recorded which). This chain joins TRBV27 and TRBJ1-4; D gene ambiguous. This TCR was recovered from a woman aged 30 to 39 who had recovered from COVID-19. In DNA, the CDR3 is TGTGCCAGCAGTTTATTGAGAGGACTAAATGAAAAACTGTTTTTT. This codes for CASSLLRGLNEKLFF.